In this sample, the clone carrying this TCR beta chain turned up a few times. Its specificity is unknown. The germline V gene has CDR1 LNHDA and CDR2 SQIVND (reference sequence). The V and J ends lost 10 bases and 5 bases, in that order; junction bases with no gene match: 10. The CDR3 runs to 15 residues. The source of the sample is a study of molecular identifiers for immune sequencing clone quantification. For the study at large: Replicate runs used RNA from 20,000 or 100,000 naive CD8 cells, which was split five ways into aliquots, and four of those aliquots were then sequenced. Study-wide results and limits: Barcode collisions between identical TCR molecules could shrink estimates of highly expanded clone sizes.

MiXCR was run by TCRdb on the PCR reads, yielding one entry per CDR3 protein. The sample includes some 97,000 distinct CDR3 sequences, approximately 25% of them seen just once. With RNA at 10%, 30% or 50%, naive CD8 libraries came from around 18,000 to 910,000 sorted cells. Naive CD8 T cells were picked out by sorting for CD8+CD4-CCR7+CD45RA+. The sequenced material came from naive CD8+ T cells from blood, with Jurkat cell RNA spiked in. Subset of the sample: FACS-sorted CD8+CD4-CCR7+CD45RA+ naive T cells. The receptor comes from a human donor in good health. Some libraries in this study had Jurkat cell RNA spiked in. V gene TRBV19 combines with J gene TRBJ2-1, with TRBD2 matching over 11 bases. CDR3 nucleotides: TGTGCCACTGGGCCTAGCGGGGGGATCCACAATGAGCAGTTCTTC. It codes for CATGPSGGIHNEQFF.